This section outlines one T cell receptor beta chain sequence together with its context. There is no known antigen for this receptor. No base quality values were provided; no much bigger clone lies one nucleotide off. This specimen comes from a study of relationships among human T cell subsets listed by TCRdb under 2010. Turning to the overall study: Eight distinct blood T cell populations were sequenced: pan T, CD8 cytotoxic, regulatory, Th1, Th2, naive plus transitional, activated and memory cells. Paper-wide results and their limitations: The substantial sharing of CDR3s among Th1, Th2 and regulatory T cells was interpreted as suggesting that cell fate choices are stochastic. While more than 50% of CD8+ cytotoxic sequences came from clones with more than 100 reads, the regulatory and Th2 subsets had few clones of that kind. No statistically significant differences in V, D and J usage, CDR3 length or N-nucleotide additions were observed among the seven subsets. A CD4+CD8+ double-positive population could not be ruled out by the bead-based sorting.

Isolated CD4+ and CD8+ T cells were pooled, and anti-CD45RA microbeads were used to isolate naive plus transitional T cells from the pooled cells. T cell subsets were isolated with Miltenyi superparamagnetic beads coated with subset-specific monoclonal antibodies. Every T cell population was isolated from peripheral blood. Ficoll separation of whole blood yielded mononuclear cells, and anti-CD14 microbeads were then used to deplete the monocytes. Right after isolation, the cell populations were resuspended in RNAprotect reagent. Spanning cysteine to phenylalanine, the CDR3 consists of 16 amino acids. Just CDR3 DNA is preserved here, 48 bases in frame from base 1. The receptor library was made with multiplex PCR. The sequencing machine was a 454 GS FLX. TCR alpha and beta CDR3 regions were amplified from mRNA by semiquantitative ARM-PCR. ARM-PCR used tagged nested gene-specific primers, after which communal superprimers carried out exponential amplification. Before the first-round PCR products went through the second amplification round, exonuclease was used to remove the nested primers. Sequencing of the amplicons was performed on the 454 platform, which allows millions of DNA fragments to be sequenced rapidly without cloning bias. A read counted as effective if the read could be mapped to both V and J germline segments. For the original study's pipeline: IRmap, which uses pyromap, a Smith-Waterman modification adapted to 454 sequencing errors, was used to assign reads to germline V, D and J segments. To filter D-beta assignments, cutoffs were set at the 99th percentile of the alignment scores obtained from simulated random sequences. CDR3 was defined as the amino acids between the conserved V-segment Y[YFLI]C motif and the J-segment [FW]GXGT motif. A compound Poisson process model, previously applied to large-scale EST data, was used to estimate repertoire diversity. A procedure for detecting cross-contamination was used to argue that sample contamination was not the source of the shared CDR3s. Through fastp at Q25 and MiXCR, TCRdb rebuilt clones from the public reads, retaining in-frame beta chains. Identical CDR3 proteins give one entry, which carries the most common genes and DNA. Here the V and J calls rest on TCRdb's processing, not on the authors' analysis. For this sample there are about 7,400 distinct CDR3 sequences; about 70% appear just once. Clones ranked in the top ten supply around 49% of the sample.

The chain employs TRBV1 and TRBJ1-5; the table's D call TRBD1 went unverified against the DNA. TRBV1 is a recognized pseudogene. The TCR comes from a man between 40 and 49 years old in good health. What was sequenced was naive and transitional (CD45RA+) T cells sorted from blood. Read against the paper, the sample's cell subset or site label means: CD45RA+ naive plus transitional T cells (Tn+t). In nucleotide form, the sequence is TGCACCAGCAGCCAAGATCCGGGGCAGGTTGATCAGCCCCAGCATTTT. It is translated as CTSSQDPGQVDQPQHF.